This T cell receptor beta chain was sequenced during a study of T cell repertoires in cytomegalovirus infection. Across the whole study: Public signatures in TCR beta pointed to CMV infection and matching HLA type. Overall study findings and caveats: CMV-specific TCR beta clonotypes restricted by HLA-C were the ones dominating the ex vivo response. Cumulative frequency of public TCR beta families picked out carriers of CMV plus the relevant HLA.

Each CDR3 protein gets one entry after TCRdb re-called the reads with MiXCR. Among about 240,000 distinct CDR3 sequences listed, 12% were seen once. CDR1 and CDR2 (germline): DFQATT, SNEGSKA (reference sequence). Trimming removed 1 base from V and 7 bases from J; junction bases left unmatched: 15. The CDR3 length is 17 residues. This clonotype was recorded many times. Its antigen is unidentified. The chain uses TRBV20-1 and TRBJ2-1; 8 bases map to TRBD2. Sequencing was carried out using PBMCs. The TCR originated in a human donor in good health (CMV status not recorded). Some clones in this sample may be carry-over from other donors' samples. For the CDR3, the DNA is TGCAGTGCTAGAGGAATTCCCCCCGGGACTAGTAATAATGAGCAGTTCTTC. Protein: CSARGIPPGTSNNEQFF.